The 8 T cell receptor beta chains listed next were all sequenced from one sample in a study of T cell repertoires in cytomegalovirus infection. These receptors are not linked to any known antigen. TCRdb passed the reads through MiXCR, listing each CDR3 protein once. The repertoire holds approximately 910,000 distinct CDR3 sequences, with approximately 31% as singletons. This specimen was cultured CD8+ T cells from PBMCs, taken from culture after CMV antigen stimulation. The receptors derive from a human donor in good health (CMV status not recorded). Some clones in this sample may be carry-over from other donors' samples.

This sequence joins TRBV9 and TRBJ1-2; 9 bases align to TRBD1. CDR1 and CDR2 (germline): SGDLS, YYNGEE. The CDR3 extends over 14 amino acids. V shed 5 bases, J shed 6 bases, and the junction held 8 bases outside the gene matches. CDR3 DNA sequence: TGTGCCAGCAGACCCCCGACAGGGGGACATGGCTACACCTTC. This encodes CASRPPTGGHGYTF.

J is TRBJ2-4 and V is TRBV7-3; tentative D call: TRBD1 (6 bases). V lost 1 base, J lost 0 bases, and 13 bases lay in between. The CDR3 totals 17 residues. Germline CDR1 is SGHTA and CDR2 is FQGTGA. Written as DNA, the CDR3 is TGTGCCAGCAGCTTAATACAGGGCGTACTAGCCAAAAACATTCAGTACTTC. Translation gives CASSLIQGVLAKNIQYF.

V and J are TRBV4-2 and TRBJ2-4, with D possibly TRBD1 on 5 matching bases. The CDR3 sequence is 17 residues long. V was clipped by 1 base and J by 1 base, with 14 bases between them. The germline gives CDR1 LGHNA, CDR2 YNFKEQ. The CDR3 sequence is CASSQASGAAAKNIQYF. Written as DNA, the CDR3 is TGTGCCAGCAGCCAAGCAAGTGGGGCTGCTGCCAAAAACATTCAGTACTTC.

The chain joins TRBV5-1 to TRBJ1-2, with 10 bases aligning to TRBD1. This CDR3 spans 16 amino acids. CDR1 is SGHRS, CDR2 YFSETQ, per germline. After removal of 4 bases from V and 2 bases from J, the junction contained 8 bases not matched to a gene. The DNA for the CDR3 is TGCGCCAGCAGCGAACTCAGACAGGGGGCCAACTATGGCTACACCTTC. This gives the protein CASSELRQGANYGYTF.

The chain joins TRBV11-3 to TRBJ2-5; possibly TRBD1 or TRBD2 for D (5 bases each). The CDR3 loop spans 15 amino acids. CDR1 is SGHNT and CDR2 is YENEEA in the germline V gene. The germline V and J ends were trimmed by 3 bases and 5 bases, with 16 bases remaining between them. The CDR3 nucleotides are TGTGCCAGCAGCTTCGGGGCTAGTGCATATGAGACCCAGTACTTC. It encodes CASSFGASAYETQYF. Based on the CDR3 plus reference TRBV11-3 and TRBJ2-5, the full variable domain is EAGVVQSPRYKIIEKKQPVAFWCNPISGHNTLYWYLQNLGQGPELLIRYENEEAVDDSQLPKDRFSAERLKGVDSTLKIQPAELGDSAVYLCASSFGASAYETQYFGPGTRLLVL.

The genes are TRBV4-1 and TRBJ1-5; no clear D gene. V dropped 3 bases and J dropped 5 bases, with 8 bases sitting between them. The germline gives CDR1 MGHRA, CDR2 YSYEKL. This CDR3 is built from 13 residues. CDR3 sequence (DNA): TGCGCCAGCAGCCAGGAGGTGGATCAGCCCCAGCATTTT. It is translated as CASSQEVDQPQHF.

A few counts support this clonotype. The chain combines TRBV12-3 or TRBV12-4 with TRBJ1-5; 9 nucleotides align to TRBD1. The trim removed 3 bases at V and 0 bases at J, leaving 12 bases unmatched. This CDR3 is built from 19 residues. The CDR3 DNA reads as TGTGCCAGCAGTTTTCTTCTGGGACAGGGACGATATAGCAATCAGCCCCAGCATTTT. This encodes CASSFLLGQGRYSNQPQHF.

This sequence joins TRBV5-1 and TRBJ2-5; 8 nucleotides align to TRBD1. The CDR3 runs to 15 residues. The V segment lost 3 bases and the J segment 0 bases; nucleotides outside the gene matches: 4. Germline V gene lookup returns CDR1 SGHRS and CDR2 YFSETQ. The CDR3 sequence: CASSWRDRHQETQYF. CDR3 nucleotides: TGCGCCAGCAGCTGGAGGGACAGGCACCAAGAGACCCAGTACTTC.